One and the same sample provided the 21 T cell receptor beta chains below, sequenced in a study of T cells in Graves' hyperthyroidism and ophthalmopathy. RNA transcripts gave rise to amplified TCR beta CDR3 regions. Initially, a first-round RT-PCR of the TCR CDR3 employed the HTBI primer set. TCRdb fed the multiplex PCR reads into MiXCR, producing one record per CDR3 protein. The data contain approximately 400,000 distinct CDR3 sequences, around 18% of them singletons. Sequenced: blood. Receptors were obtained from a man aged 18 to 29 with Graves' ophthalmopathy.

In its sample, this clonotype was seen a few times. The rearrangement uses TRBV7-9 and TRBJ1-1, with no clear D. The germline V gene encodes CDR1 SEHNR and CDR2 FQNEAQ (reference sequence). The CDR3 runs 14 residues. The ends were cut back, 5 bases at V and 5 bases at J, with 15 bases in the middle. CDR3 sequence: CASSVGSEGTEAFF. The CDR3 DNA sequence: TGTGCCAGCAGCGTGGGCTCGGAAGGGACTGAAGCTTTCTTT.

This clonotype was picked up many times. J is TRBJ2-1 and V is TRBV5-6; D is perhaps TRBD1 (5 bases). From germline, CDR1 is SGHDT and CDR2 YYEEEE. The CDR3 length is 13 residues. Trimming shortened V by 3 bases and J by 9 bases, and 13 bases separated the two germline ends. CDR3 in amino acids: CASSSPHDSEQFF. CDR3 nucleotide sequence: TGTGCCAGCAGCTCTCCTCATGACAGTGAGCAGTTCTTC.

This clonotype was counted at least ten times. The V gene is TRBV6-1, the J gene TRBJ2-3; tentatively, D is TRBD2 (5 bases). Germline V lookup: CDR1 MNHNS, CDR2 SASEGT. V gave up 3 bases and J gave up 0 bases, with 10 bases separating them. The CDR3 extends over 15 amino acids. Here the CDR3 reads CASSDEDFSTDTQYF. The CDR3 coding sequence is TGTGCCAGCAGTGATGAGGACTTTAGCACAGATACGCAGTATTTT.

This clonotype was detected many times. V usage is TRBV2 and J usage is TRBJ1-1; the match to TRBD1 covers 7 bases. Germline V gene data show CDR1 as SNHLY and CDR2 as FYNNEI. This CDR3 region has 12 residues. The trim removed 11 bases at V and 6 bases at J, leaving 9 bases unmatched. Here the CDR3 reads CAANRGTPEAFF. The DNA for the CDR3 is TGTGCCGCGAACAGGGGAACCCCTGAAGCTTTCTTT.

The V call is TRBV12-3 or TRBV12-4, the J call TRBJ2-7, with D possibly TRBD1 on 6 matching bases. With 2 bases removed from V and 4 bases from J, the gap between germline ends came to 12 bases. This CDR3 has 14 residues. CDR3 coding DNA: TGTGCCAGCAGTTTAATTACAGGGTGGTACGAGCAGTACTTC. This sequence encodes CASSLITGWYEQYF.

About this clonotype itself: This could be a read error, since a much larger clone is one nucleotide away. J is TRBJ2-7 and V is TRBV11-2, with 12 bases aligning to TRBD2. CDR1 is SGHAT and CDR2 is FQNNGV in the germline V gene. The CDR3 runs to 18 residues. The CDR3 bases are TGTGCCAGCAGCCCGCCCACTAGCGGGGGGCCCGGAGGATACGGGCAGTACTTC. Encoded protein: CASSPPTSGGPGGYGQYF.

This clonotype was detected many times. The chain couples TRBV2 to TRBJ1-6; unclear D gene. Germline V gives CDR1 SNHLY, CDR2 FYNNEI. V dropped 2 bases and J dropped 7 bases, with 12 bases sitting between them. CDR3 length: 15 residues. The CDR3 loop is CASSEKLGPNSPLHF. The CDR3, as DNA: TGTGCCAGCAGTGAAAAACTAGGCCCCAATTCACCCCTCCACTTT.

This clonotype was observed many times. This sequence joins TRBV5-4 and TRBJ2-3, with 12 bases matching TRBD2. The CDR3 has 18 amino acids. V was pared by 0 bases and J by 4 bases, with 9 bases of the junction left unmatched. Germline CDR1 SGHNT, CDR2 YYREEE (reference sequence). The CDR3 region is CASSLESTSGGSADTQYF. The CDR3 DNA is TGTGCCAGCAGCTTGGAGTCCACTAGCGGGGGGTCGGCAGATACGCAGTATTTT.

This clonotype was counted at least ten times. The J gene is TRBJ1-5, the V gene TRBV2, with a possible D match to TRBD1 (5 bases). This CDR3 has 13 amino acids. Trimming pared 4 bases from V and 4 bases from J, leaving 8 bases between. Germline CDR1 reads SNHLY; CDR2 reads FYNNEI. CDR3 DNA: TGTGCCAGCAGTGTATCAGGGAATCAGCCCCAGCATTTT. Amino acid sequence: CASSVSGNQPQHF.

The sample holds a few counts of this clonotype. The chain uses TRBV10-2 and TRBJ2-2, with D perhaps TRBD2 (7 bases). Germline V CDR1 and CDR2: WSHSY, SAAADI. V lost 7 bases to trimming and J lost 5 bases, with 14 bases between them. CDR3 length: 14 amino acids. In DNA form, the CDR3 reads TGCGCCAGCAACGGGGCGGGGGCTACCGGGGAGCTGTTTTTT. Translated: CASNGAGATGELFF.

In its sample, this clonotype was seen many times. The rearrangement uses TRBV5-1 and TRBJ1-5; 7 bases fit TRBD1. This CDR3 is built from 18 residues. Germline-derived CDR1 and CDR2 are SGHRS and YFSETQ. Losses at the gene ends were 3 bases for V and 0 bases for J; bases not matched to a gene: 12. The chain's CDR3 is CASSSRQGRSFSNQPQHF. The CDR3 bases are TGCGCCAGCAGCTCCCGACAGGGTAGATCTTTTAGCAATCAGCCCCAGCATTTT. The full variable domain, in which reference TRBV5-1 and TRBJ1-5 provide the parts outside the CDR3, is KAGVTQTPRYLIKTRGQQVTLSCSPISGHRSVSWYQQTPGQGLQFLFEYFSETQRNKGNFPGRFSGRQFSNSRSEMNVSTLELGDSALYLCASSSRQGRSFSNQPQHFGDGTRLSIL.

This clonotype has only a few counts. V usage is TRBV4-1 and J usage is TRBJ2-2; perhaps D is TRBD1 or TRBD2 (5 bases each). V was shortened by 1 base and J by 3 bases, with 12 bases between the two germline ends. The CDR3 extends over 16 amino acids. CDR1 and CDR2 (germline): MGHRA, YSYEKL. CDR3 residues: CASSQAKGRDTGELFF. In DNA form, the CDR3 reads TGCGCCAGCAGCCAAGCCAAGGGGCGGGACACCGGGGAGCTGTTTTTT.

The CDR3 loop is CASSRRSGSSYNEQFF. CDR3 DNA: TGTGCCAGCAGCCGACGTAGCGGGAGTTCCTACAATGAGCAGTTCTTC. This rearrangement joins TRBV12-3 or TRBV12-4 to TRBJ2-1; TRBD2 agrees at 9 bases. The CDR3 covers 16 residues. The ends lost 6 bases at V and 1 base at J; junction bases unmatched: 7.

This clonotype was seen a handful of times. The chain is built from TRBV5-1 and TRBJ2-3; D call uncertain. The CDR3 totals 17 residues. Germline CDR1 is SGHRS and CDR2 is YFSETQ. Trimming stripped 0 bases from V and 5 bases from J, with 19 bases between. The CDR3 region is CASSLGSIGLMGDTQYF. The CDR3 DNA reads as TGCGCCAGCAGCTTGGGTTCGATAGGGCTCATGGGAGATACGCAGTATTTT.

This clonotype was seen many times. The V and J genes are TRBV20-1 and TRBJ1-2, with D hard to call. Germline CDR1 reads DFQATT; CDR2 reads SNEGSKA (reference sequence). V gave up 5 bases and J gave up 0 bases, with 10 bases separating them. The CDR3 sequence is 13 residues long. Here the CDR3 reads CSAEGLSNYGYTF. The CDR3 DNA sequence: TGCAGTGCTGAGGGATTATCTAACTATGGCTACACCTTC.

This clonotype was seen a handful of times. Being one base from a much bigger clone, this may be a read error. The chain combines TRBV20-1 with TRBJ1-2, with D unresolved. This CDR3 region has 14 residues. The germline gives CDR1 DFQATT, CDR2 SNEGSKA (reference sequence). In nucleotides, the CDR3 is TGCAGTGCTAGAGATCGCCAGATCCTCTATGACTACACCTTC. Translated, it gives CSARDRQILYDYTF.

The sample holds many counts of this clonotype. The CDR3 nucleotides read TGTGCCAGCAGCCCGCCGACAGGAACATACGAGCAGTACTTC. As protein: CASSPPTGTYEQYF. This chain links TRBV3-1 with TRBJ2-7; a weak D match, TRBD1 (6 bases). V was clipped by 4 bases and J by 4 bases, with 14 bases between them. Germline V lookup: CDR1 LGHDT, CDR2 YNNKEL (reference sequence). CDR3 size: 14 residues.

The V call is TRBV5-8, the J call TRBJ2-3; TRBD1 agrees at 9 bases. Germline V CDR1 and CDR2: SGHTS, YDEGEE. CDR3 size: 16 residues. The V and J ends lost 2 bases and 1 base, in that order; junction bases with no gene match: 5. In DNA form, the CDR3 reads TGTGCCAGCAGCTTCGGGACAGGGATGGGCACAGATACGCAGTATTTT. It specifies CASSFGTGMGTDTQYF.

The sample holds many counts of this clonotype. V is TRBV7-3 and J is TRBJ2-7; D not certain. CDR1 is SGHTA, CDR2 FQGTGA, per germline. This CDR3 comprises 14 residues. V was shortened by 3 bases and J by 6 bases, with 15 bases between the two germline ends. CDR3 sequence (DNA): TGTGCCAGCAGCTTCGGCAGTCCCCCCGGCGAGCAGTACTTC. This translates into CASSFGSPPGEQYF.

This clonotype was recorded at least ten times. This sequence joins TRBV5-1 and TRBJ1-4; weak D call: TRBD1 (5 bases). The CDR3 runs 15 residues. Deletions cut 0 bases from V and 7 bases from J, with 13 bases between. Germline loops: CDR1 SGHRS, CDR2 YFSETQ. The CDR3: CASSLEGRSLEKLFF. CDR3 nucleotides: TGCGCCAGCAGCTTGGAGGGACGGAGCCTTGAAAAACTGTTTTTT.

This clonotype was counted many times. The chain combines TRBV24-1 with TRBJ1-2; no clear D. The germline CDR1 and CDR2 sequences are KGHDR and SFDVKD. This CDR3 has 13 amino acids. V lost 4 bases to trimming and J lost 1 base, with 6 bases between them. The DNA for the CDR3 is TGTGCCACCAGTGAGCGGGTTAACTATGGCTACACCTTC. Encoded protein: CATSERVNYGYTF.